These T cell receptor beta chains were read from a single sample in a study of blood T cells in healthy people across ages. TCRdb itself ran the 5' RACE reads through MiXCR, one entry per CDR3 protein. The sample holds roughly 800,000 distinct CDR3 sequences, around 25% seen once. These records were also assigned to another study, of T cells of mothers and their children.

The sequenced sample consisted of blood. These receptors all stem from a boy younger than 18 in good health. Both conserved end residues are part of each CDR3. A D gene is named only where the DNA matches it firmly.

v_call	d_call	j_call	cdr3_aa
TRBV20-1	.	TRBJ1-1	CSARDGRENTEAFF
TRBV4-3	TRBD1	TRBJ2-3	CASSQETGAGTDTQYF
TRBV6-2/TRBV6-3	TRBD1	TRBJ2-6	CASSRDRVTATGANVLTF
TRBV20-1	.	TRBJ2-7	CSANRALSPFEQYF
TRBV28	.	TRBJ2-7	CASSLIGSTYEQYF
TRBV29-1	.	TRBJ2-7	CSVVRASPYEQYF
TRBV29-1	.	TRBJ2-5	CSVVWDQETQYF
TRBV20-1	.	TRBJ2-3	CSARGPRTDTQYF
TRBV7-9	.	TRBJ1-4	CASSLPPGTKLFF
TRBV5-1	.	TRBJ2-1	CASSTLGNEQFF
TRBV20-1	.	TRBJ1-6	CSARVTGSNSPLHF
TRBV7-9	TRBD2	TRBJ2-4	CATYSPGLAGGEGKNIQYF
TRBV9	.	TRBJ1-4	CASSVGEEAANEKLFF
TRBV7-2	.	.	CASSFHLGLQSEQFF
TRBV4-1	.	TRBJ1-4	CASSQEVDVIATNEKLFF
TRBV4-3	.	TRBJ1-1	CASSQDLGRDTEAFF
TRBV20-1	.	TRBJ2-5	CSARDLGYEETQYF
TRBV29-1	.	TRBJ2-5	CSVDSGLQETQYF